This TCR beta chain was identified in a study of T cells in Graves' hyperthyroidism and ophthalmopathy. This clonotype was detected a few times. Amplification targeted TCR beta CDR3 regions from RNA transcripts. Using the HTBI primer set, a first-round RT-PCR was run on the TCR CDR3. From the multiplex PCR reads, TCRdb called clonotypes with MiXCR, one entry per CDR3 protein. The sample yields around 620,000 distinct CDR3 sequences, about 14% seen once. Germline-derived CDR1 and CDR2 are WSHSY and SAAADI. The ends were cut back, 9 bases at V and 6 bases at J, with 11 bases in the middle. The length of the CDR3 is 12 residues.

The TCR originated in a woman aged 18-29 years with Graves' ophthalmopathy. The rearrangement joins TRBV10-2 to TRBJ2-2, with D unresolved. Sequencing was done on a sample of blood. CDR3 amino acids: CASTLRSGELFF. Written as DNA, the CDR3 is TGCGCCAGTACTCTACGTTCCGGGGAGCTGTTTTTT.